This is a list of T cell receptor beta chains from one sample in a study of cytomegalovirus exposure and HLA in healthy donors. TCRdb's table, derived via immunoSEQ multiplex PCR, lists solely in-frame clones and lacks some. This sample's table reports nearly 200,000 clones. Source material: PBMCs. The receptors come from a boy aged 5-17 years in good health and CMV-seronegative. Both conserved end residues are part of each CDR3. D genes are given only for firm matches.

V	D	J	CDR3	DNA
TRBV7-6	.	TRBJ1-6	CASSLGRDNSPLHF	TGTGCCAGCAGCTTAGGCCGGGATAATTCACCCCTCCACTTT
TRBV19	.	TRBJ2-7	CASSTQGGGSYEQYF	TGTGCCAGTAGTACCCAAGGAGGCGGCTCCTACGAGCAGTACTTC
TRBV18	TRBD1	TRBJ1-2	CASSPSRQGARYGYTF	TGTGCCAGCTCACCATCTCGACAGGGGGCGAGGTATGGCTACACCTTC
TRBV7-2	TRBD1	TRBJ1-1	CASSLEGQLAFF	TGTGCCAGCAGCTTAGAGGGACAGTTAGCTTTCTTT
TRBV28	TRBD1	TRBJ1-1	CASSPTTGGGTEAFF	TGTGCCAGCAGCCCAACGACAGGGGGCGGCACTGAAGCTTTCTTT
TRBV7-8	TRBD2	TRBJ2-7	CASSFISWEGEGYEQYF	TGTGCCAGCAGCTTCATCTCTTGGGAGGGAGAAGGGTACGAGCAGTACTTC
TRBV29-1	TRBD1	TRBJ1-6	CSVGDSYNSPLHF	TGCAGCGTTGGGGACAGTTATAATTCACCCCTCCACTTT
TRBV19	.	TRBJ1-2	CASSIFTEDGGYTF	TGTGCCAGTAGTATTTTCACGGAGGACGGCGGCTACACCTTC
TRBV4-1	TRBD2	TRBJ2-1	CASSQDQAGGLYNEQFF	TGCGCCAGCAGCCAAGATCAGGCGGGGGGTCTCTACAATGAGCAGTTCTTC
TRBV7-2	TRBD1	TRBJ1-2	CASSLPTGDGYTF	TGTGCCAGCAGCTTACCGACAGGGGATGGCTACACCTTC
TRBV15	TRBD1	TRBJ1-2	CATSTDRVFVGYTF	TGTGCCACCAGCACGGACAGGGTATTCGTCGGCTACACCTTC
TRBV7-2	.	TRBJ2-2	CASSVTGSTGELFF	TGTGCCAGCAGCGTCACAGGGTCCACCGGGGAGCTGTTTTTT
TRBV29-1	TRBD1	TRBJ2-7	CSVPTGASAYEQYF	TGCAGCGTACCAACAGGGGCCTCTGCCTACGAGCAGTACTTC
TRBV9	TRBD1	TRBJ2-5	CASSPRTGEETQYF	TGTGCCAGCAGCCCCCGGACAGGGGAAGAGACCCAGTACTTC
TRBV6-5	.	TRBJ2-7	CASMGGAYEQYF	TGTGCCAGCATGGGGGGAGCTTACGAGCAGTACTTC
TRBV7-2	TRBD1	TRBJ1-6	CASSLQGAKNSPLHF	TGTGCCAGCAGCCTGCAGGGGGCGAAGAATTCACCCCTCCACTTC
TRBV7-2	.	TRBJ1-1	CASSFTDSPYTEAFF	TGTGCCAGCAGCTTTACGGACAGTCCATACACTGAAGCTTTCTTT
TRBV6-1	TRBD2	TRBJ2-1	CASSVPTSGGEQFF	TGTGCCAGCAGTGTCCCGACTAGCGGGGGTGAGCAGTTCTTC
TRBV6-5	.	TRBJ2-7	CASSYSGAVRGEQYF	TGTGCCAGCAGTTACTCGGGCGCGGTCCGGGGAGAGCAGTACTTC
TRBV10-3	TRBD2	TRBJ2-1	CAISEPRGLAGENEQFF	TGTGCCATCAGTGAGCCGAGGGGACTAGCGGGGGAGAATGAGCAGTTCTTC
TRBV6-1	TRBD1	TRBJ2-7	CASSDGGTGSYEQYF	TGTGCCAGCAGTGACGGAGGGACAGGGTCCTACGAGCAGTACTTC
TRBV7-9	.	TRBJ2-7	CASSPRVSSYEQYF	TGTGCCAGCAGCCCTCGGGTGTCCTCCTACGAGCAGTACTTC
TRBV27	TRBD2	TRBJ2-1	CASSAGGLRANEQFF	TGTGCCAGTTCAGCGGGGGGGCTCAGAGCTAATGAGCAGTTCTTC
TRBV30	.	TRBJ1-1	CAWGLFQEPNTEAFF	TGTGCCTGGGGGCTCTTTCAAGAGCCGAACACTGAAGCTTTCTTT
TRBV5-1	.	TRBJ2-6	CASSLVSSGANVLTF	TGCGCCAGCAGCTTGGTTAGCTCTGGGGCCAACGTCCTGACTTTC
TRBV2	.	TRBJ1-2	CASSEADSNGYTF	TGTGCCAGCAGTGAAGCCGACAGTAATGGCTACACCTTC
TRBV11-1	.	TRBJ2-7	CASSLGQVSYEQYF	TGTGCCAGCAGCTTAGGTCAGGTATCCTACGAGCAGTACTTC
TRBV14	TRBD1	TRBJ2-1	CASSQDGGRGRHEQFF	TGTGCCAGCAGCCAAGATGGGGGCAGGGGGCGACATGAGCAGTTCTTC
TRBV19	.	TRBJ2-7	CASSTRGVLYEQYF	TGTGCCAGTAGTACCAGGGGAGTCCTCTACGAGCAGTACTTC
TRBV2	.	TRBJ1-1	CARGPGWTEAFF	TGTGCCAGGGGCCCTGGATGGACTGAAGCTTTCTTT
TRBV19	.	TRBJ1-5	CASSTGINQPQHF	TGTGCCAGTAGCACAGGGATCAATCAGCCCCAGCATTTT
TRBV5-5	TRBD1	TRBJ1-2	CASSLETGGAGYTF	TGTGCCAGCAGCTTAGAGACAGGGGGGGCCGGCTACACCTTC
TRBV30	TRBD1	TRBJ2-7	CAWSPTGTGLYEQYF	TGTGCCTGGAGTCCGACCGGGACAGGGCTCTACGAGCAGTACTTC
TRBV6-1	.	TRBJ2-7	CASSIIYEQYF	TGTGCCAGCAGTATAATCTACGAGCAGTACTTC
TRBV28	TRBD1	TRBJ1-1	CASRTTGTNTEAFF	TGTGCCAGCAGAACGACAGGGACAAACACTGAAGCTTTCTTT
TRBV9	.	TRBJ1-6	CASSPQGRRAFESPLHF	TGTGCCAGCAGCCCCCAGGGAAGGAGAGCCTTTGAATCACCCCTCCACTTT
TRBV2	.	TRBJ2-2	CASSEDATSTGELFF	TGTGCCAGCAGTGAAGATGCGACTAGCACCGGGGAGCTGTTTTTT
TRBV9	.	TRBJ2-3	CASSVRANTDTQYF	TGTGCCAGCAGCGTGAGGGCGAACACAGATACGCAGTATTTT
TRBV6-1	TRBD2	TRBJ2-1	CASSGRGGIDEQFF	TGTGCCAGCAGTGGGCGGGGGGGGATAGATGAGCAGTTCTTC
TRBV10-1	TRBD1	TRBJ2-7	CASTGTGAITYEQYF	TGCGCCAGCACAGGGACAGGGGCGATTACCTACGAGCAGTACTTC